This T cell receptor (beta chain) was observed in a study of blood T cell repertoires in COVID-19. In the study overall: Samples representing acute and convalescent COVID-19 were sourced from the United States, Italy and Spain.

Libraries were prepared by immunoSEQ multiplex PCR; TCRdb keeps only in-frame clonotypes and omits some of them. This sample has 400,000 to 500,000 clones, with 88% found just once. The CDR3 runs 15 residues. V dropped 4 bases and J dropped 3 bases, with 16 bases sitting between them. Per germline, CDR1 SNHLY and CDR2 FYNNEI. The material sequenced was PBMCs or T cells enriched from blood (not recorded which). The receptor was isolated from a woman aged 35 to 49 who had recovered from COVID-19. V is TRBV2 and J is TRBJ2-7; D is possibly TRBD1 (6 bases). The CDR3 bases are TGTGCCAGCAGTGTTACAGGGTCCCTCAGCTACGAGCAGTACTTC. Protein: CASSVTGSLSYEQYF.